The following is a T cell receptor (beta chain) sequence with its context. The data were obtained in a study of human versus mouse CDR3 diversity and MHC coevolution. Sequencing used immunoSEQ multiplex PCR; TCRdb keeps in-frame clones, though not all of them. The data show about 83,000 clones, 80% to 95% seen once. Germline CDR1 and CDR2: MGHRA and YSYEKL. V shed 4 bases and J shed 9 bases, with 13 bases lying between them. This CDR3 comprises 13 residues. Naive CD4 T cells, CD45RO-negative and CD62L-positive, were flow-sorted from PBMCs. Sequenced: naive CD4+ T cells from blood. Subset meaning: CD45RO-negative CD62L-positive naive CD4 T cells. The chain combines TRBV4-1 with TRBJ1-3; D is ambiguous. This clonotype originated in a person aged 25-75 years in good health. In DNA, the CDR3 is TGCGCCAGCAGCCCCATGGGCGGGAGCACCATATATTTT. Protein: CASSPMGGSTIYF.